Each of the 21 T cell receptor beta chains below was sequenced from the same sample in a study of OX40 agonist ivuxolimab in advanced cancers. The repertoire was sequenced with immunoSEQ multiplex PCR; TCRdb's copy has only in-frame clones and lacks some. In the table there are tens of thousands of clones, 94% of which are singletons. The material was CD4+ or CD8+ T cells sorted from blood, obtained in a trial of the OX40 agonist ivuxolimab. The source is an adult with an advanced solid tumor such as melanoma, head and neck, liver or kidney cancer.

The chain couples TRBV10-2 to TRBJ1-6; unclear D gene. Germline CDR1 is WSHSY and CDR2 is SAAADI. The CDR3 extends over 14 amino acids. As DNA, the CDR3 is TGCGTCACCACCGTAGGCTCCTATAATTCACCCCTCCACTTT. Translating it yields CVTTVGSYNSPLHF.

The chain links TRBV10-2 to TRBJ1-2, with 7 bases matching TRBD1. CDR3 length equals 14 residues. Germline V gene sequence: CDR1 WSHSY, CDR2 SAAADI. V dropped 5 bases and J dropped 6; count of bases not matched to a gene: 9. The CDR3 loop reads CASSPTQGSNGYTF. CDR3 sequence (DNA): TGCGCCAGCAGTCCTACACAGGGGTCCAATGGCTACACCTTC.

The rearrangement joins TRBV9 to TRBJ1-1; D gene ambiguous. The V gene's germline CDR1 is SGDLS and CDR2 YYNGEE. This CDR3 has 15 amino acids. V gave up 0 bases and J gave up 1 base, with 10 bases separating them. The CDR3 bases are TGTGCCAGCAGCGTAGTCTGGTCAGGGAACACTGAAGCTTTCTTT. It is translated as CASSVVWSGNTEAFF.

The genes are TRBV6-5 and TRBJ1-6; D perhaps matches TRBD1 (5 bases). Trimming cost V 0 bases and J 7 bases, with 10 bases left between them. The CDR3 is 15 residues long. Germline assignment: CDR1 MNHEY and CDR2 SVGAGI. CDR3 loop: CASSYSGRANSPLHF. CDR3 DNA: TGTGCCAGCAGTTACTCTGGCAGGGCAAATTCACCCCTCCACTTT.

The chain employs TRBV19 and TRBJ1-5, with a tentative D call TRBD1 (5 bases). The ends were cut back, 8 bases at V and 1 base at J, with 15 bases in the middle. The CDR3 has 15 amino acids. The germline CDR1 and CDR2 sequences are LNHDA and SQIVND (reference sequence). This CDR3 is CASRLGAPSNQPQHF. The CDR3 region has the DNA TGTGCCAGTCGTCTTGGGGCGCCCAGCAATCAGCCCCAGCATTTT. The full variable domain, completed using reference TRBV19 and TRBJ1-5, is DGGITQSPKYLFRKEGQNVTLSCEQNLNHDAMYWYRQDPGQGLRLIYYSQIVNDFQKGDIAEGYSVSREKKESFPLTVTSAQKNPTAFYLCASRLGAPSNQPQHFGDGTRLSIL.

The J gene is TRBJ1-1, the V gene TRBV23-1; no reliable D call. Being an ORF, TRBV23-1 has a function that is uncertain. The CDR3 extends over 13 amino acids. Trimming took off 2 bases at V and 4 bases at J, with 8 bases between the two ends. The CDR3 DNA sequence: TGCGCCAGCAGTCAAAGGCGGGGCACTGAAGCTTTCTTT. This encodes CASSQRRGTEAFF.

The V and J genes are TRBV7-2 and TRBJ2-1; tentatively, D is TRBD1 (6 bases). The V gene lost 5 bases and the J gene lost 5 bases, with 10 bases spanning the gap. Germline CDR1 reads SGHTA; CDR2 reads FQGNSA. The CDR3 is 13 residues long. Written as DNA, the CDR3 is TGTGCCAGCAGCCCGGACAGCCACAATGAGCAGTTCTTC. Translation: CASSPDSHNEQFF.

This chain links TRBV9 with TRBJ2-7, with D unclear. With 3 bases removed from V and 3 bases from J, the gap between germline ends came to 4 bases. Per germline, CDR1 SGDLS and CDR2 YYNGEE. The CDR3 totals 11 residues. This CDR3 reads CASSALYEQYF. Written as DNA, the CDR3 is TGTGCCAGCAGCGCCCTCTACGAGCAGTACTTC. Variable domain in full (rest from reference TRBV9 and TRBJ2-7): DSGVTQTPKHLITATGQRVTLRCSPRSGDLSVYWYQQSLDQGLQFLIQYYNGEERAKGNILERFSAQQFPDLHSELNLSSLELGDSALYFCASSALYEQYFGPGTRLTVT.

This sequence joins TRBV9 and TRBJ2-7; 8 bases match TRBD2. V lost 2 bases to trimming and J lost 3 bases; unmatched junction nucleotides: 7. The CDR3 has 15 amino acids. Germline CDR1 SGDLS, CDR2 YYNGEE. The DNA of the CDR3 is TGTGCCAGCAGCGTCTACAGCGGGAGTATCTACGAGCAGTACTTC. Amino acids: CASSVYSGSIYEQYF.

The chain joins TRBV27 to TRBJ1-5, with a possible D match to TRBD1 (6 bases). The CDR3 loop spans 13 amino acids. Deletions cut 3 bases from V and 8 bases from J, with 11 bases between. From germline, CDR1 is MNHEY and CDR2 SMNVEV (reference sequence). The CDR3 here is CASSLDSKEPQHF. The CDR3 DNA is TGTGCCAGCAGTTTGGACAGTAAGGAGCCCCAGCATTTT.

This clone was counted only a few times. The chain recombines TRBV30 with TRBJ1-5; no reliable D call. The ends were cut back, 0 bases at V and 11 bases at J, with 14 bases in the middle. The CDR3 runs to 13 residues. From germline, CDR1 is GTSNPN and CDR2 SVGIG (reference sequence). The CDR3 nucleotides are TGTGCCTGGAGTGTACCCGGGGTGGGAGCCCAGCATTTT. As protein: CAWSVPGVGAQHF.

The chain recombines TRBV7-2 with TRBJ2-7; D remains ambiguous. Germline CDR1 is SGHTA and CDR2 is FQGNSA. The V end lost 2 bases, the J end lost 3 bases, and 14 bases lay between the germline ends. This CDR3 contains 15 residues. CDR3 loop: CASSLSPAENYEQYF. CDR3 DNA sequence: TGTGCCAGCAGCTTATCGCCGGCCGAAAACTACGAGCAGTACTTC.

The rearrangement links TRBV6-5 to TRBJ1-5, with D unclear. The CDR3 runs 12 residues. V dropped 6 bases and J dropped 4 bases, with 7 bases sitting between them. Germline lookup yields CDR1 MNHEY and CDR2 SVGAGI. CDR3 in amino acids: CASRAGNQPQHF. The CDR3 DNA reads TGTGCCAGCAGAGCCGGGAATCAGCCCCAGCATTTT.

The chain has TRBV4-3 and TRBJ2-1, with 9 bases that match TRBD2. From germline, CDR1 is LGHNA and CDR2 YSLEER. The junction had 16 bases not matched to a gene; V was cut back by 1 base and J by 6 bases. The CDR3 is 19 amino acids. As DNA, the CDR3 is TGCGCCAGCAGCCAAGCGATGGGGCTAGCGGGGTCCCTTGTCAATGAGCAGTTCTTC. This translates into CASSQAMGLAGSLVNEQFF.

The chain joins TRBV6-6 to TRBJ1-1; 10 bases fit TRBD1. CDR3 size: 14 residues. Germline V CDR1 and CDR2: MNHNY, SVGAGI (reference sequence). J lost 4 bases, V lost 5 bases, and 4 bases had no gene match. In DNA form, the CDR3 reads TGTGCCAGCAGTATGGGACAGGGGATCACTGAAGCTTTCTTT. Amino acid sequence: CASSMGQGITEAFF.

This clone was counted once. The chain is built from TRBV6-1 and TRBJ2-7; the D is unclear. CDR1 MNHNS and CDR2 SASEGT come from the germline V gene. Trimming took 5 bases from V and 0 from J, leaving 5 bases between them. The CDR3 loop spans 12 amino acids. CDR3 sequence reads: CASSHGSYEQYF. The CDR3, as DNA: TGTGCCAGCAGTCATGGCTCCTACGAGCAGTACTTC.

V usage is TRBV4-3 and J usage is TRBJ1-4, with no clear D. The V end lost 3 bases, the J end lost 3 bases, and 11 bases lay between the germline ends. The CDR3 runs 15 residues. Germline-derived CDR1 and CDR2 are LGHNA and YSLEER. Written as DNA, the CDR3 is TGCGCCAGCAGCCACCTCTTACGACCTAATGAAAAACTGTTTTTT. Translating gives CASSHLLRPNEKLFF.

This chain links TRBV7-6 with TRBJ2-5; TRBD2 aligns across 14 bases. The last part of the DNA fits TRBJ2-7 better; the J call may be wrong. The germline gives CDR1 SGHVS, CDR2 FNYEAQ. The CDR3 spans 17 residues. CDR3 sequence reads: CASSRLAGGPVMGEQYF. CDR3 in DNA: TGTGCCAGCAGCCGACTAGCGGGAGGGCCGGTGATGGGCGAGCAGTACTTC.

The J gene is TRBJ1-1, the V gene TRBV27; a weak D match, TRBD1 (5 bases). The length of the CDR3 is 11 residues. Germline values: CDR1 MNHEY, CDR2 SMNVEV (reference sequence). The V end lost 7 bases, the J end lost 7 bases, and 10 bases lay between the germline ends. The CDR3 DNA follows: TGTGCCAGCACCGGGGGACTTGAAGCTTTCTTT. Encoded protein: CASTGGLEAFF.

J is TRBJ2-2 and V is TRBV9; D is unclear. The germline V gene has CDR1 SGDLS and CDR2 YYNGEE. Trimming removed 4 bases from V and 6 bases from J, with 7 bases in between. The CDR3 extends over 12 amino acids. The CDR3 region is CASSLGPGELFF. The CDR3, as DNA: TGTGCCAGCAGCCTAGGGCCCGGGGAGCTGTTTTTT.

The chain carries TRBV9 and TRBJ1-1; D is perhaps TRBD1 (5 bases). V shed 1 base and J shed 5 bases, with 12 bases lying between them. This CDR3 has 14 amino acids. Germline CDR1 and CDR2: SGDLS and YYNGEE. The CDR3 sequence: CASSVSRGATEAFF. CDR3 sequence (DNA): TGTGCCAGCAGCGTATCTCGAGGGGCGACTGAAGCTTTCTTT.